This entry lists 25 T cell receptor beta chains sequenced from one sample in a study of PD-1 blockade in mismatch repair-deficient tumors. Clones were read by immunoSEQ multiplex PCR, and TCRdb kept only the in-frame ones, dropping some. The profile shows tens of thousands of clones, about four fifths of them singletons. Sequencing used peripheral blood, obtained 44 weeks after starting pembrolizumab. These receptors originate from an adult with mismatch repair-deficient cancer.

V and J are TRBV6-1 and TRBJ1-4, with TRBD1 identical over 7 bases. CDR3 size: 15 residues. V trimming: 6 bases; J trimming: 5 bases; junction bases outside the gene matches: 9. CDR1 and CDR2 from the germline V gene are MNHNS and SASEGT. The CDR3 sequence is CASSQGGQRNEKLFF. CDR3 bases: TGTGCCAGCAGCCAGGGGGGACAGAGAAATGAAAAACTGTTTTTT.

The V call is TRBV19, the J call TRBJ2-7; 12 bases are shared with TRBD2. V trimming: 4 bases; J trimming: 4 bases; junction bases outside the gene matches: 2. Germline CDR1 LNHDA, CDR2 SQIVND (reference sequence). CDR3 length: 14 residues. CDR3 loop: CASSRTSGIYEQYF. The CDR3 DNA is TGTGCCAGTAGTAGGACTAGCGGGATTTACGAGCAGTACTTC. The entire variable domain, with the rest obtained from reference TRBV19 and TRBJ2-7, is as follows: DGGITQSPKYLFRKEGQNVTLSCEQNLNHDAMYWYRQDPGQGLRLIYYSQIVNDFQKGDIAEGYSVSREKKESFPLTVTSAQKNPTAFYLCASSRTSGIYEQYFGPGTRLTVT.

The CDR3 here is CASSLDVYGEKLFF. The CDR3 bases are TGCGCCAGCAGCTTAGATGTATACGGTGAAAAACTGTTTTTT. The rearrangement uses TRBV5-1 and TRBJ1-4; no firm D call. V dropped 2 bases and J dropped 7 bases, with 12 bases sitting between them. The germline gives CDR1 SGHRS, CDR2 YFSETQ. The CDR3 spans 14 residues.

V gene TRBV2 combines with J gene TRBJ1-5, with D unclear. The CDR3 is 11 residues long. Trimming removed 3 bases from V and 7 bases from J, with 4 bases in between. Germline CDR1 and CDR2: SNHLY and FYNNEI. Written as DNA, the CDR3 is TGTGCCAGCAGTGACGGACAGCCCCAGCATTTT. This encodes CASSDGQPQHF.

The CDR3 DNA is TGTGCCAGTAGTATAGGTCCTGGGGAGCTGTTTTTT. Its translation is CASSIGPGELFF. This chain connects TRBV19 to TRBJ2-2; unclear D gene. This CDR3 is built from 12 residues. Between the trimmed V and J ends, which lost 1 base and 8 bases, there was a span of 5 bases. From germline, CDR1 is LNHDA and CDR2 SQIVND (reference sequence). Variable domain in full (rest from reference TRBV19 and TRBJ2-2): DGGITQSPKYLFRKEGQNVTLSCEQNLNHDAMYWYRQDPGQGLRLIYYSQIVNDFQKGDIAEGYSVSREKKESFPLTVTSAQKNPTAFYLCASSIGPGELFFGEGSRLTVL.

This clone was counted a single time. This chain uses TRBV6-6 with TRBJ2-7; 7 positions agree with TRBD2. Trimming cost V 5 bases and J 3 bases; bases outside gene matches: 7. CDR3 length equals 14 residues. Per germline, CDR1 MNHNY and CDR2 SVGAGI (reference sequence). The CDR3 nucleotides read TGTGCCAGCAGTCAACGGACTAGGCTCTACGAGCAGTACTTC. The encoded protein is CASSQRTRLYEQYF.

This clone is a singleton in its sample. The gene calls are TRBV4-3 and TRBJ2-1; TRBD2 matches 9 bases. V shed 0 bases and J 6 bases; nucleotides not matched to a gene: 3. The CDR3 is 15 amino acids. Germline V CDR1 and CDR2: LGHNA, YSLEER. CDR3 sequence reads: CASSQDSGSLNEQFF. In nucleotides, the CDR3 is TGCGCCAGCAGCCAAGATAGCGGGAGTCTCAATGAGCAGTTCTTC.

The chain employs TRBV10-3 and TRBJ2-7; the match to TRBD2 covers 11 bases. Looked up from germline, CDR1 is ENHRY and CDR2 is SYGVKD. CDR3 length: 14 amino acids. V gave up 7 bases and J gave up 0 bases; unmatched junction bases: 2. The CDR3 loop reads CAITGTSGSYEQYF. The CDR3 DNA is TGTGCCATCACTGGGACTAGCGGCTCCTACGAGCAGTACTTC.

This chain joins TRBV28 and TRBJ2-3, with D maybe TRBD1 (6 bases). Germline-derived CDR1 and CDR2 are MDHEN and SYDVKM. V was pared by 5 bases and J by 4 bases, with 22 bases between. This CDR3 is 17 amino acids long. The CDR3 DNA is TGTGCCAGCAGTGCAATCGACAGGTCCTTTTTAGCAGATACGCAGTATTTT. Encoded protein: CASSAIDRSFLADTQYF.

This clone was counted a few times. The chain links TRBV6-1 to TRBJ1-5, with D uncertain. This CDR3 region has 14 residues. Looked up from germline, CDR1 is MNHNS and CDR2 is SASEGT. Deletions cut 6 bases from V and 3 bases from J, with 12 bases between. CDR3 sequence (DNA): TGTGCCAGCAGACACGTAGGAAACAATCAGCCCCAGCATTTT. The encoded protein is CASRHVGNNQPQHF.

The V gene is TRBV6-4, the J gene TRBJ1-1; 8 bases are shared with TRBD1. Trimming took 6 bases from V and 4 from J; bases not matched to a gene: 7. CDR3 length: 14 amino acids. CDR1 is MRHNA, CDR2 SNTAGT, per germline. In DNA form, the CDR3 reads TGTGCCAGCAGCCGATATCAGGGGGCCACTGAAGCTTTCTTT. It encodes CASSRYQGATEAFF.

The gene calls are TRBV13 and TRBJ2-2; TRBD1 might be the D (6 bases). The CDR3 has 15 residues. V lost 8 bases and J lost 1, with 14 bases in between. Germline values: CDR1 PRHDT, CDR2 FYEKMQ (reference sequence). The CDR3 sequence is CASRDRDKNTGELFF. The CDR3 DNA sequence: TGTGCCAGCCGCGACCGGGACAAGAACACCGGGGAGCTGTTTTTT.

This clone has only one observation. V gene TRBV29-1 combines with J gene TRBJ1-2; D may be TRBD1 (6 bases). V lost 0 bases, J lost 4 bases, and 12 bases lay in between. CDR3 size: 14 residues. Germline V lookup: CDR1 SQVTM, CDR2 ANQGSEA. The CDR3 region has the DNA TGCAGCGTTGAAGATGGACCAGGGGTCTATGGCTACACCTTC. This codes for CSVEDGPGVYGYTF.

The chain carries TRBV27 and TRBJ2-2, with D unresolved. Trimming took 0 bases from V and 1 from J, leaving 6 bases between them. The CDR3 contains 15 residues. Germline CDR1 is MNHEY and CDR2 is SMNVEV (reference sequence). CDR3 sequence reads: CASSLSALNTGELFF. As DNA, the CDR3 is TGTGCCAGCAGTTTATCCGCATTGAACACCGGGGAGCTGTTTTTT.

There are a few counts of this clone. The gene calls are TRBV7-8 and TRBJ2-7; the D is unclear. This CDR3 has 11 amino acids. Trimming removed 3 bases at V and 7 bases at J, with 7 bases between. Germline V gene sequence: CDR1 SGHVS, CDR2 FQNEAQ. This CDR3 is CASSFGPEQYF. The DNA for the CDR3 is TGTGCCAGCAGCTTCGGTCCAGAGCAGTACTTC.

The CDR3 bases are TGTGCCAGCAGTTTATGGAGGACAGGAATGAACACTGAAGCTTTCTTT. It translates to CASSLWRTGMNTEAFF. This chain uses TRBV27 with TRBJ1-1; 7 positions match TRBD1. CDR3 length equals 16 residues. After removal of 1 base from V and 0 bases from J, the junction contained 5 bases not matched to a gene. Germline CDR1 reads MNHEY; CDR2 reads SMNVEV (reference sequence).

V usage is TRBV5-1 and J usage is TRBJ2-1, with D possibly being TRBD2 (6 bases). V was trimmed by 4 bases and J by 4 bases, leaving 15 bases between them. CDR1 SGHRS and CDR2 YFSETQ come from the germline V gene. This CDR3 is built from 15 residues. The CDR3 coding sequence is TGCGCCAGCAGCGTGGCTGGAGGGCTGTACAATGAGCAGTTCTTC. Its translation is CASSVAGGLYNEQFF.

The rearrangement joins TRBV25-1 to TRBJ1-1, with a tentative D call TRBD1 (5 bases). This CDR3 has 17 residues. CDR1 is MGHDK, CDR2 SYGVNS, per germline. V was trimmed by 0 bases and J by 4 bases, leaving 18 bases between them. CDR3 protein: CASSEYLQSGGVTEAFF. CDR3 bases: TGTGCCAGCAGTGAATATCTACAGTCGGGAGGGGTCACTGAAGCTTTCTTT.

V and J are TRBV7-9 and TRBJ2-3; 9 bases agree with TRBD2. CDR1 SEHNR and CDR2 FQNEAQ come from the germline V gene (reference sequence). CDR3 size: 13 residues. The V segment lost 8 bases and the J segment 5 bases; nucleotides outside the gene matches: 5. For the CDR3, the DNA is TGTGCCAGCCGCGGGAGGGCGGGAGATACGCAGTATTTT. Encoded protein: CASRGRAGDTQYF.

The chain combines TRBV7-9 with TRBJ2-3; unclear D gene. CDR3 length equals 15 residues. Germline V CDR1 and CDR2: SEHNR, FQNEAQ (reference sequence). V lost 2 bases and J lost 2, with 11 bases in between. The CDR3 sequence is CASSLNTDHTDTQYF. In nucleotides, the CDR3 is TGTGCCAGCAGCTTAAATACCGACCACACAGATACGCAGTATTTT.

CDR3 residues: CACSGTGHGDTQYF. As DNA, the CDR3 is TGTGCCTGCTCCGGGACAGGCCATGGAGATACGCAGTATTTT. This chain links TRBV30 with TRBJ2-3; TRBD1 aligns across 8 bases. Unmatched junction bases numbered 10, after V lost 6 bases and J lost 5 bases. Germline V gene sequence: CDR1 GTSNPN, CDR2 SVGIG (reference sequence). This CDR3 contains 14 residues.

The table lists this clone with a few counts. The genes are TRBV19 and TRBJ1-2; 11 nucleotides align to TRBD1. The germline gives CDR1 LNHDA, CDR2 SQIVND (reference sequence). The CDR3 is 18 amino acids. The V gene end was trimmed by 1 base and the J gene end by 7 bases; junction bases not matched to a gene: 14. Here the CDR3 DNA reads TGTGCCAGTAGTATAGCCCCCTGGAGGGACAGGGGGGTATCTGGCTACACCTTC. As protein: CASSIAPWRDRGVSGYTF.

The genes are TRBV29-1 and TRBJ1-4; TRBD1 is a possible D gene (5 bases). V gave up 3 bases and J gave up 13 bases, with 12 bases separating them. The CDR3 totals 11 residues. In germline, CDR1 is SQVTM, CDR2 ANQGSEA. This CDR3 is CSVDAGPLLFF. CDR3 in DNA: TGCAGCGTTGATGCAGGGCCGCTACTGTTTTTT.

The rearrangement links TRBV7-9 to TRBJ2-3; 9 positions match TRBD2. Trimming at V came to 4 bases and at J to 4 bases, leaving 6 bases not matched to a gene. The CDR3 loop spans 15 amino acids. Germline V gene data show CDR1 as SEHNR and CDR2 as FQNEAQ (reference sequence). The CDR3 DNA reads as TGTGCCAGCAGCTCAACTGGACTAGCGTCAGATACGCAGTATTTT. It translates to CASSSTGLASDTQYF.

V is TRBV11-3 and J is TRBJ2-3; 9 bases are shared with TRBD2. The CDR3 is 16 amino acids. V lost 2 bases, J lost 6 bases, and 9 bases stayed unmatched. Germline V gene data show CDR1 as SGHNT and CDR2 as YENEEA. The CDR3 region has the DNA TGTGCCAGCAGCTTAAGGGGTAGCGGGGGTTCCGATACGCAGTATTTT. Translating gives CASSLRGSGGSDTQYF.